This TCR beta chain is from a study of blood T cell repertoires in COVID-19. Turning to the study itself: Acute-phase and convalescent COVID-19 samples originated in the United States, Italy and Spain. PBMCs, B-cell-depleted T cells, or T cells provided the cDNA or gDNA that made up the material.

Per the study methods: Counts of nucleated cells, estimated from reference gene primer amplification, were obtained. Here immunoSEQ multiplex PCR was the method, and the copy in TCRdb shows in-frame clones only, minus some. From that table come the V and J calls and clone size; the DNA was used to work out D and trimming. The sample holds roughly 250,000 clones, about four fifths seen once. Sequenced: peripheral blood. This TCR derives from a person aged 65-85 years with COVID-19, enrolled during active disease.

The CDR3 here is CAIRGNSSNEKLFF. The CDR3 nucleotides are TGTGCCATCCGGGGAAACTCAAGTAATGAAAAACTGTTTTTT. The rearrangement links TRBV10-3 to TRBJ1-4, with D unclear. Germline CDR1 reads ENHRY; CDR2 reads SYGVKD. Trimming removed 8 bases at V and 4 bases at J, with 14 bases between. The CDR3 extends over 14 amino acids.